Below are 32 T cell receptor beta chains sequenced from a single sample in a study of OX40 agonist ivuxolimab in advanced cancers. Produced via immunoSEQ multiplex PCR; TCRdb's table is partial and in-frame only. Of 70,000 or so clones in the sample, around 80% are singletons; the top ten hold 1.1%. Sample: CD4+ or CD8+ T cells sorted from blood, taken in a trial of the OX40 agonist ivuxolimab. These receptors were taken from an adult with an advanced solid tumor such as melanoma, head and neck, liver or kidney cancer.

V gene TRBV7-2 combines with J gene TRBJ2-2; a weak D match, TRBD2 (6 bases). The CDR3 contains 15 residues. V shed 0 bases and J shed 3 bases, with 8 bases lying between them. Germline V gene sequence: CDR1 SGHTA, CDR2 FQGNSA. CDR3 sequence: CASSLALAYTGELFF. Here the CDR3 DNA reads TGTGCCAGCAGCTTAGCACTAGCTTACACCGGGGAGCTGTTTTTT.

The chain is built from TRBV5-6 and TRBJ1-2; no definite D call. V lost 4 bases, J lost 0 bases, and 4 bases lay in between. The germline CDR1 and CDR2 sequences are SGHDT and YYEEEE. The CDR3 covers 12 residues. The CDR3 loop is CASSRTNYGYTF. In DNA, the CDR3 is TGTGCCAGCAGCCGAACTAACTATGGCTACACCTTC.

The J gene is TRBJ1-1, the V gene TRBV6-6; D perhaps matches TRBD1 (5 bases). This CDR3 is 15 amino acids long. The ends were cut back, 0 bases at V and 5 bases at J, with 13 bases in the middle. Germline V gene data show CDR1 as MNHNY and CDR2 as SVGAGI (reference sequence). CDR3 in DNA: TGTGCCAGCAGTTACTCGGGTGGCGGGGGGACTGAAGCTTTCTTT. It encodes CASSYSGGGGTEAFF.

This clone was recorded once. This chain connects TRBV19 to TRBJ2-3, with 10 bases fitting TRBD2. This CDR3 has 16 residues. Trimming at V came to 4 bases and at J to 3 bases, leaving 7 bases not matched to a gene. Per the germline V gene, CDR1 is LNHDA and CDR2 is SQIVND (reference sequence). For the CDR3, the DNA is TGTGCCAGTAGTAAAGTAGCGGGGGGACAGACAGATACGCAGTATTTT. It yields the protein CASSKVAGGQTDTQYF.

This chain joins TRBV6-5 and TRBJ1-5; tentative D call: TRBD1 (5 bases). Germline loops: CDR1 MNHEY, CDR2 SVGAGI. V was cut by 6 bases and J by 4 bases, with 10 bases left in between. CDR3 size: 13 residues. CDR3 region: CASRGRGNQPQHF. CDR3 nucleotide sequence: TGTGCCAGCAGAGGGCGGGGGAATCAGCCCCAGCATTTT.

This chain uses TRBV2 with TRBJ1-2, with D perhaps TRBD1 (6 bases). This CDR3 contains 14 residues. Germline assignment: CDR1 SNHLY and CDR2 FYNNEI. V was pared by 3 bases and J by 7 bases, with 15 bases between. The CDR3 loop is CASSDIGGSSGYTF. CDR3 nucleotide sequence: TGTGCCAGCAGTGACATAGGGGGGAGTTCTGGCTACACCTTC.

V is TRBV5-6 and J is TRBJ1-1; 7 bases align to TRBD1. Looked up from germline, CDR1 is SGHDT and CDR2 is YYEEEE. With V trimmed by 2 bases and J by 1 base, 2 bases remained unmatched. CDR3 length: 14 amino acids. The DNA for the CDR3 is TGTGCCAGCAGCTTACAGGGGAGGAACACTGAAGCTTTCTTT. It specifies CASSLQGRNTEAFF.

The V call is TRBV6-5, the J call TRBJ2-7; possibly TRBD2 for D (6 bases). Trimming removed 5 bases from V and 3 bases from J, with 17 bases in between. The CDR3 has 15 residues. Per the germline V gene, CDR1 is MNHEY and CDR2 is SVGAGI. The DNA for the CDR3 is TGTGCCAGCAGTGCCGGGACTCCCACGTTCTACGAGCAGTACTTC. This codes for CASSAGTPTFYEQYF.

This sequence joins TRBV9 and TRBJ2-3; possible D gene TRBD2, 5 bases. The CDR3 runs 15 residues. Germline CDR1 and CDR2: SGDLS and YYNGEE. The V end lost 2 bases, the J end lost 6 bases, and 16 bases lay between the germline ends. CDR3 region: CASSVTRSARDTQYF. The CDR3 DNA follows: TGTGCCAGCAGCGTTACTAGATCGGCTCGTGATACGCAGTATTTT.

The chain has TRBV2 and TRBJ2-1; 11 positions match TRBD2. CDR3 length equals 15 residues. CDR1 SNHLY and CDR2 FYNNEI come from the germline V gene. Unmatched junction bases numbered 6, after V lost 5 bases and J lost 6 bases. As DNA, the CDR3 is TGTGCCAGCAGTACACTAGCGGGGGAGGGCAATGAGCAGTTCTTC. As protein: CASSTLAGEGNEQFF.

The V call is TRBV28, the J call TRBJ2-5; D might be TRBD1 (5 bases). Per the germline V gene, CDR1 is MDHEN and CDR2 is SYDVKM. There are 13 residues in the CDR3. V was shortened by 5 bases and J by 7 bases, with 14 bases between the two germline ends. The CDR3 reads CASSTGGVGTQYF. DNA of the CDR3: TGTGCCAGCAGTACAGGTGGGGTTGGGACCCAGTACTTC.

The V gene is TRBV27, the J gene TRBJ1-2, with D possibly TRBD1 on 6 matching bases. The CDR3 spans 14 residues. Trimming shortened V by 8 bases and J by 6 bases, and 19 bases separated the two germline ends. CDR1 and CDR2 from the germline V gene are MNHEY and SMNVEV (reference sequence). CDR3 amino acids: CASGLDVRGHGYTF. The CDR3 region has the DNA TGTGCCAGCGGACTTGATGTTCGGGGGCATGGCTACACCTTC.

The chain combines TRBV29-1 with TRBJ1-2; TRBD1 is a possible D gene (5 bases). Germline CDR1 reads SQVTM; CDR2 reads ANQGSEA. There are 12 residues in the CDR3. Trimming removed 3 bases from V and 8 bases from J, with 13 bases in between. In DNA form, the CDR3 reads TGCAGCGTTGAGGGGGTCCCACGCGGCTACACCTTC. As protein: CSVEGVPRGYTF.

This chain links TRBV6-1 with TRBJ2-7; 7 bases are a match to TRBD1. J lost 0 bases, V lost 6 bases, and 5 bases had no gene match. The CDR3 length is 14 residues. The germline gives CDR1 MNHNS, CDR2 SASEGT. DNA of the CDR3: TGTGCCAGCAGACCCGGGACAGTCTCCTACGAGCAGTACTTC. This sequence encodes CASRPGTVSYEQYF.

This clone was seen only a few times. The chain uses TRBV2 and TRBJ2-5; D is perhaps TRBD1 or TRBD2 (5 bases each). CDR1 is SNHLY and CDR2 is FYNNEI in the germline V gene. Between the trimmed V and J ends, which lost 6 bases and 3 bases, there was a span of 5 bases. The length of the CDR3 is 11 residues. The CDR3 reads CASRGEETQYF. The DNA for the CDR3 is TGTGCCAGCAGGGGGGAAGAGACCCAGTACTTC.

Within the sample, this clone is medium-sized. This sequence joins TRBV7-9 and TRBJ1-2; D not resolved. Trimming took 3 bases from V and 0 from J, leaving 5 bases between them. Germline V CDR1 and CDR2: SEHNR, FQNEAQ (reference sequence). The CDR3 totals 13 residues. The CDR3: CASSLIANYGYTF. The CDR3, as DNA: TGTGCCAGCAGCTTGATAGCTAACTATGGCTACACCTTC.

V is TRBV18 and J is TRBJ1-2; 10 nucleotides line up with TRBD1. CDR1 is KGHSH, CDR2 LQKENI, per germline. Unmatched junction bases numbered 7, after V lost 2 bases and J lost 1 base. The CDR3 is 17 residues long. CDR3 coding DNA: TGTGCCAGCTCACCAAGACAGGGGGCGGACAATAACTATGGCTACACCTTC. This translates into CASSPRQGADNNYGYTF.

As to this clone: Other nucleotide sequences from this sample produce the same CDR3. The CDR3 protein is CASSPQETQYF. CDR3 nucleotide sequence: TGTGCCAGCTCACCACAAGAGACCCAGTACTTC. V and J are TRBV18 and TRBJ2-5; D is uncertain. Deletions cut 1 base from V and 3 bases from J, with 0 bases between. From germline, CDR1 is KGHSH and CDR2 LQKENI. The CDR3 has 11 amino acids.

This clone occurred a few times. This chain links TRBV29-1 with TRBJ2-3; 11 bases align to TRBD1. CDR1 and CDR2 (germline): SQVTM, ANQGSEA. J was trimmed by 2 bases and V by 3 bases; bases with no gene match: 4. The CDR3 length is 15 residues. CDR3 loop: CSVDGTGGFTDTQYF. The CDR3 nucleotides are TGCAGCGTTGACGGGACAGGGGGGTTCACAGATACGCAGTATTTT.

This chain links TRBV30 with TRBJ1-2; D might be TRBD1 (6 bases). CDR1 is GTSNPN, CDR2 SVGIG, per germline (reference sequence). The CDR3 totals 13 residues. V gave up 0 bases and J gave up 5 bases, with 10 bases separating them. The DNA for the CDR3 is TGTGCCTGGAGTGTACGGCAGGGGTATGGCTACACCTTC. Translation: CAWSVRQGYGYTF.

This chain joins TRBV5-1 and TRBJ1-5; a possible D gene is TRBD1 (5 bases). Trimming removed 2 bases at V and 3 bases at J, with 9 bases between. The CDR3 runs 14 residues. Germline-derived CDR1 and CDR2 are SGHRS and YFSETQ. CDR3 residues: CASSLSGNNQPQHF. DNA for the CDR3: TGCGCCAGCAGCTTATCAGGGAACAATCAGCCCCAGCATTTT.

V usage is TRBV13 and J usage is TRBJ2-3; no reliable D call. CDR3 length: 13 amino acids. V shed 10 bases and J shed 0 bases, with 11 bases lying between them. The germline V gene encodes CDR1 PRHDT and CDR2 FYEKMQ (reference sequence). CDR3 amino acids: CATKVDSTDTQYF. CDR3 nucleotide sequence: TGTGCCACGAAAGTGGACAGCACAGATACGCAGTATTTT.

The rearrangement links TRBV18 to TRBJ1-4; D is ambiguous. V was shortened by 6 bases and J by 0 bases, with 8 bases between the two germline ends. Per germline, CDR1 KGHSH and CDR2 LQKENI. The CDR3 length is 14 residues. DNA for the CDR3: TGTGCCAGCTCTGCAGCTACAACTAATGAAAAACTGTTTTTT. It specifies CASSAATTNEKLFF.

The chain carries TRBV5-3 and TRBJ1-3; no definite D call. TRBV5-3 is filed as an ORF, its function uncertain. V lost 0 bases and J lost 3, with 7 bases in between. The CDR3 contains 14 residues. The CDR3 protein is CARSLGRDGNTIYF. The CDR3 DNA follows: TGTGCCAGAAGCTTGGGACGAGATGGAAACACCATATATTTT.

This clone showed up just once. This chain connects TRBV2 to TRBJ2-2, with a possible D match to TRBD2 (5 bases). Trimming left V 8 bases short and J 4 bases short, with 17 bases between. Germline-derived CDR1 and CDR2 are SNHLY and FYNNEI. CDR3 length: 15 amino acids. The CDR3 nucleotides read TGTGCCAGCCGAGCACTAGTATCCGGCACCGGGGAGCTGTTTTTT. Its translation is CASRALVSGTGELFF.

The chain employs TRBV7-2 and TRBJ1-4; unclear D gene. The ends were cut back, 1 base at V and 8 bases at J, with 8 bases in the middle. This CDR3 has 13 residues. Germline-derived CDR1 and CDR2 are SGHTA and FQGNSA. The CDR3 region has the DNA TGTGCCAGCAGCTTAGGTTTTGGGGAAAAACTGTTTTTT. Its protein product is CASSLGFGEKLFF.

J is TRBJ2-2 and V is TRBV6-5; D is undetermined. There are 15 residues in the CDR3. The V gene's germline CDR1 is MNHEY and CDR2 SVGAGI. V lost 7 bases to trimming and J lost 1 base, with 13 bases between them. This chain's CDR3 is CASKTDGRNTGELFF. The CDR3 DNA sequence: TGTGCCAGCAAAACGGACGGCCGGAACACCGGGGAGCTGTTTTTT.

The chain joins TRBV20-1 to TRBJ1-2, with D uncertain. Germline V lookup: CDR1 DFQATT, CDR2 SNEGSKA (reference sequence). CDR3 size: 9 residues. The CDR3 nucleotides are TGCAAGTGGGACTATGGCTACACCTTC. Translation gives CKWDYGYTF.

The rearrangement uses TRBV2 and TRBJ1-2; no firm D call. Germline V lookup: CDR1 SNHLY, CDR2 FYNNEI. V shed 7 bases and J shed 2 bases, with 11 bases lying between them. This CDR3 contains 13 residues. In DNA, the CDR3 is TGTGCCAGCATGCTAAGGGAGAACTATGGCTACACCTTC. This gives the protein CASMLRENYGYTF.

V gene TRBV28 combines with J gene TRBJ2-3; 8 bases agree with TRBD1. Germline V gene lookup returns CDR1 MDHEN and CDR2 SYDVKM. After removal of 3 bases from V and 7 bases from J, the junction contained 6 bases not matched to a gene. The CDR3 extends over 14 amino acids. The CDR3 sequence: CASSFTTGAHTQYF. The CDR3 DNA reads as TGTGCCAGCAGTTTCACGACAGGGGCGCATACGCAGTATTTT.

The CDR3 loop reads CAISESVGYGYTF. CDR3 sequence (DNA): TGTGCCATCAGTGAGTCGGTAGGGTATGGCTACACCTTC. This chain links TRBV10-3 with TRBJ1-2; D is ambiguous. V was clipped by 0 bases and J by 5 bases, with 7 bases between them. From germline, CDR1 is ENHRY and CDR2 SYGVKD. This CDR3 is 13 amino acids long.

This clone showed up just once. This sequence joins TRBV2 and TRBJ1-1; D possibly corresponds to TRBD1 (6 bases). Per germline, CDR1 SNHLY and CDR2 FYNNEI. V was clipped by 5 bases and J by 6 bases, with 16 bases between them. The CDR3 spans 14 residues. CDR3 DNA: TGTGCCAGCAGTTCCTTAACGACAGGCTCTGAAGCTTTCTTT. Residues: CASSSLTTGSEAFF.